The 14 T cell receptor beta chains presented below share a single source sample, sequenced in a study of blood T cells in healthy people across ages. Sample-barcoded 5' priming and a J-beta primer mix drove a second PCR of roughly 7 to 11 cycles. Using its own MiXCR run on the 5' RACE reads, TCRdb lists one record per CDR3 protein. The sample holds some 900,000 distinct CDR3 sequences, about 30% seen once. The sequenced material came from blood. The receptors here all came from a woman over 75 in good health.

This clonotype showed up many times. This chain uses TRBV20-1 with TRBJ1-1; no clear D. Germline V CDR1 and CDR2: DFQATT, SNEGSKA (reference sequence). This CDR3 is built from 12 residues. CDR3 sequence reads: CSASRGNTEAFF. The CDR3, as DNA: TGCAGCGCCTCTCGCGGGAACACTGAAGCTTTCTTT.

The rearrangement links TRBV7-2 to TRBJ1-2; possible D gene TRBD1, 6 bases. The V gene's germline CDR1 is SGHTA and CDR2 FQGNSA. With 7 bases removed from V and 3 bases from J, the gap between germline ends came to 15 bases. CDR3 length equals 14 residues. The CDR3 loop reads CASNSGGGDYGYTF. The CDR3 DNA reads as TGTGCCAGCAACTCGGGCGGGGGCGACTATGGCTACACCTTC.

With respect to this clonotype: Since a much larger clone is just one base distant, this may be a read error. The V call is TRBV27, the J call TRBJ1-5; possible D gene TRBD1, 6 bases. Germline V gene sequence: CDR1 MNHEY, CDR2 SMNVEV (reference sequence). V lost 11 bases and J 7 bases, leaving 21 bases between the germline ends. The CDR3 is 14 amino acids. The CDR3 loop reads CAGAVVQGSQPQHF. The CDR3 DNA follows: TGTGCCGGCGCTGTGGTACAGGGAAGCCAGCCCCAGCATTTT.

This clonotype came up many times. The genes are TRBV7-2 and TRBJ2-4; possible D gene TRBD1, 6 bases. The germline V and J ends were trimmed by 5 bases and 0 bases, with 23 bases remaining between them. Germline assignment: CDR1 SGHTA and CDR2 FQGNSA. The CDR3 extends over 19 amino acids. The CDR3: CASSGITGWGTIAKNIQYF. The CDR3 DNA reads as TGTGCCAGCAGCGGTATTACAGGGTGGGGTACTATAGCCAAAAACATTCAGTACTTC.

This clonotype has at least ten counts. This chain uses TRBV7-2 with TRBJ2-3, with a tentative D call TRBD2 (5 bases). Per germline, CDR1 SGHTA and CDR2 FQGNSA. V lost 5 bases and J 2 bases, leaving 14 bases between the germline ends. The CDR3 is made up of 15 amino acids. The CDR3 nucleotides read TGTGCCAGCAGCCCAGCGGAGGTATTCACAGATACGCAGTATTTT. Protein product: CASSPAEVFTDTQYF.

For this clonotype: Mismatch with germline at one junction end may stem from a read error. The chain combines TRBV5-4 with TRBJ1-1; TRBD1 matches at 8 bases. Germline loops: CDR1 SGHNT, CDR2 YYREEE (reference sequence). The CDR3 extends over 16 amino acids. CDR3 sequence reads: CASSPYRGGRNTEACF. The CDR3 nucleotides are TGTGCCAGCAGCCCCTACAGGGGGGGACGAAACACTGAAGCTTGCTTT.

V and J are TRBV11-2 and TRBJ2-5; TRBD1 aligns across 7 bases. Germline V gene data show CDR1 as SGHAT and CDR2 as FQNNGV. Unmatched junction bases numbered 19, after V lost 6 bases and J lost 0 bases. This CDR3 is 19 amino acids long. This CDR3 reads CASSQEQGTVLRHQETQYF. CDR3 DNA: TGTGCCAGCAGTCAAGAACAGGGGACCGTACTCCGGCACCAAGAGACCCAGTACTTC.

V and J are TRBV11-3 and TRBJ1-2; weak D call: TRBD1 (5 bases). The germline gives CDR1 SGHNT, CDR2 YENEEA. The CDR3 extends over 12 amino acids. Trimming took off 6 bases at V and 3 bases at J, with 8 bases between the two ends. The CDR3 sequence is CASRGRDYGYTF. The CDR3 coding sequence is TGTGCCAGCAGGGGACGGGACTATGGCTACACCTTC.

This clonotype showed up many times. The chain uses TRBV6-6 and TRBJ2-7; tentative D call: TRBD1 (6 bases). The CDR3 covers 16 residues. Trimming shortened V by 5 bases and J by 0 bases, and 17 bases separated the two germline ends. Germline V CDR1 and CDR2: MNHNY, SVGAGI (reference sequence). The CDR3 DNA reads TGTGCCAGCAGTATACGGGACAAGGTTCGCTCCTACGAGCAGTACTTC. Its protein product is CASSIRDKVRSYEQYF.

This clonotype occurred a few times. The CDR3 loop reads CASSPRDRYEKLFF. CDR3 DNA: TGTGCCAGCAGCCCCCGGGACCGGTATGAAAAACTGTTTTTT. This chain joins TRBV7-9 and TRBJ1-4; a weak D match, TRBD1 (5 bases). The V gene lost 5 bases and the J gene lost 6 bases, with 13 bases spanning the gap. The CDR3 runs to 14 residues. Germline V lookup: CDR1 SEHNR, CDR2 FQNEAQ (reference sequence).

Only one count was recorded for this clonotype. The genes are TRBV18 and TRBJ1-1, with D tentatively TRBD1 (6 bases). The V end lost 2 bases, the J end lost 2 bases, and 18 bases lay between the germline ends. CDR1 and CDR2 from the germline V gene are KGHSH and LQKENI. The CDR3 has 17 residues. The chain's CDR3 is CASSPVVGRGANTEAFF. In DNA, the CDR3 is TGTGCCAGCTCACCAGTGGTAGGGCGGGGGGCCAACACTGAAGCTTTCTTT.

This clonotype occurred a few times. The CDR3, as DNA: TGCAGCGCGGGGGCCACTGAAGCTTTCTTT. This codes for CSAGATEAFF. The rearrangement uses TRBV29-1 and TRBJ1-1; a possible D gene is TRBD1 (6 bases). The CDR3 consists of 10 residues. Trimming stripped 7 bases from V and 4 bases from J, with 7 bases between. Looked up from germline, CDR1 is SQVTM and CDR2 is ANQGSEA.

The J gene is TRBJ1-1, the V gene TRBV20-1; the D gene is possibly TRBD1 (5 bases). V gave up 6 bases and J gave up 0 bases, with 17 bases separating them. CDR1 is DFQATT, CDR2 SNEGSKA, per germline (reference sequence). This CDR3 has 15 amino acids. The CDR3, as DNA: TGCAGTGCCGCTGGGACGGCCACTTTGAACACTGAAGCTTTCTTT. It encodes CSAAGTATLNTEAFF.

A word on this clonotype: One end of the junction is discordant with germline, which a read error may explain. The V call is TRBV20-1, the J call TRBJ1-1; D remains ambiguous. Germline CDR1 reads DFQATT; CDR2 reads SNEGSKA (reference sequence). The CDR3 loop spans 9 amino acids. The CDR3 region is CRARPKAFF. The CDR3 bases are TGCAGGGCTAGACCCAAAGCTTTCTTT.